A selection of T cell receptor beta chains follows, all from one sample in a study of shared clonotypes between healthy human individuals. Produced via immunoSEQ multiplex PCR; TCRdb's table is partial and in-frame only. The sample contains more than 400,000 clones, roughly 80% of which appear only once. The sample comprised PBMCs. These receptors came from a woman aged 40-49 years in good health. Some clones in this sample may be carry-over from other donors' samples. Both conserved end residues are part of each CDR3. D genes are given only for firm matches. Clone size is stated in some rows and not others, as once, few, many or a class when expanded.

D	size	J	V	CDR3	DNA
TRBD2	-	TRBJ2-4	TRBV18	CASSPPATGGDIQYF	TGTGCCAGCTCACCACCTGCTACGGGAGGGGACATTCAGTACTTC
TRBD1	many	TRBJ1-1	TRBV7-9	CASSLEGATEAFF	TGTGCCAGCAGCTTAGAGGGGGCCACTGAAGCTTTCTTT
-	-	TRBJ2-5	TRBV28	CASTRGAARETQYF	TGTGCCAGCACCCGTGGGGCAGCTCGAGAGACCCAGTACTTC
TRBD2	once	TRBJ2-3	TRBV30	CAWRDGGEDTQYF	TGTGCCTGGAGAGACGGGGGGGAGGATACGCAGTATTTT
-	few	TRBJ1-5	TRBV10-3	CAIGGRDQPQHF	TGTGCCATCGGGGGCCGAGATCAGCCCCAGCATTTT
TRBD1	-	TRBJ2-7	TRBV5-1	CASSLGTGYEQYF	TGCGCCAGCAGCCTCGGGACAGGCTACGAGCAGTACTTC
-	once	TRBJ2-5	TRBV28	CASSQARAGGVARETQYF	TGTGCCAGCAGCCAAGCCCGTGCCGGAGGGGTAGCTAGAGAGACCCAGTACTTC
-	-	TRBJ2-3	TRBV7-3	CASSTRSDTQYF	TGTGCCAGCAGCACCCGATCAGATACGCAGTATTTT
-	-	TRBJ1-5	TRBV4-1	CASSPGVGQPQHF	TGCGCCAGCAGCCCAGGGGTGGGACAGCCCCAGCATTTT
-	-	TRBJ1-2	TRBV19	CASSTQGSNYGYTF	TGTGCCAGTAGTACCCAGGGAAGTAACTATGGCTACACCTTC
-	-	TRBJ2-3	TRBV5-4	CASSLRGDTQYF	TGTGCCAGCAGCTTGCGGGGGGATACGCAGTATTTT
-	-	TRBJ1-5	TRBV6-1	CAAQNSNQPQHF	TGTGCCGCACAGAATAGCAATCAGCCCCAGCATTTT
TRBD2	few	TRBJ2-3	TRBV28	CASSQGLAGPKATDTQYF	TGTGCCAGCAGCCAGGGACTAGCGGGACCTAAAGCCACAGATACGCAGTATTTT
TRBD1	-	TRBJ1-3	TRBV11-2	CASSPAGGLTGNTIYF	TGTGCCAGCAGTCCCGCAGGGGGTCTTACTGGAAACACCATATATTTT
TRBD2	-	TRBJ2-3	TRBV18	CASSRTSENTQYF	TGTGCCAGCTCTCGGACTAGCGAAAATACGCAGTATTTT
-	-	TRBJ2-1	TRBV28	CASRRLEEQFF	TGTGCCAGCAGGAGACTAGAAGAACAGTTCTTC
-	-	TRBJ2-7	TRBV2	CASIEGRAAFYEQYF	TGTGCCAGCATCGAGGGGCGCGCCGCCTTCTACGAGCAGTACTTC
-	-	TRBJ2-7	TRBV28	CASSGRTTYEQYF	TGTGCCAGCAGTGGCAGGACTACCTACGAGCAGTACTTC
-	-	TRBJ2-1	TRBV6-5	CASSTGYDYNEQFF	TGTGCCAGCAGCACGGGATATGACTACAATGAGCAGTTCTTC
TRBD1	-	TRBJ1-4	TRBV28	CAGRDRGNEKLFF	TGTGCCGGGCGGGACAGGGGAAATGAAAAACTGTTTTTT
-	-	TRBJ2-1	TRBV28	CASVGYSLNEQFF	TGTGCCAGCGTTGGCTATTCTTTAAATGAGCAGTTCTTC
-	-	TRBJ2-7	TRBV15	CATSRAGYYEQYF	TGTGCCACCAGCAGAGCGGGTTACTACGAGCAGTACTTC
-	-	TRBJ2-5	TRBV6-5	CASSYSISPDETQYF	TGTGCCAGCAGTTACTCGATATCACCGGACGAGACCCAGTACTTC
-	-	TRBJ2-7	TRBV9	CASSDALSREQYF	TGTGCCAGCAGCGACGCGCTCTCTAGGGAGCAGTACTTC
TRBD1	-	TRBJ2-3	TRBV5-1	CASSITGGGADTQYF	TGCGCCAGCAGCATCACAGGGGGTGGAGCAGATACGCAGTATTTT
TRBD1	once	TRBJ1-5	TRBV19	CASTLTGAGDKQPQHF	TGTGCCAGTACCCTGACAGGGGCTGGGGACAAACAGCCCCAGCATTTT
-	once	TRBJ2-5	TRBV5-1	CASSPNQETQYF	TGCGCCAGCAGTCCGAACCAAGAGACCCAGTACTTC
-	-	TRBJ2-7	TRBV27	CASSLNGLAQGEQYF	TGTGCCAGCAGTTTAAATGGACTCGCGCAGGGCGAGCAGTACTTC
-	-	TRBJ1-2	TRBV25-1	CASSPPEFGVNYGYTF	TGTGCCAGCAGCCCCCCCGAATTTGGGGTGAACTATGGCTACACCTTC
TRBD2	few	TRBJ2-7	TRBV28	CASSLRTSGIYEQYF	TGTGCCAGCAGTTTGAGGACTAGCGGGATTTACGAGCAGTACTTC
-	-	TRBJ1-2	TRBV11-3	CASSLDKTAPNYGYTF	TGTGCCAGCAGCTTAGATAAGACAGCTCCTAACTATGGCTACACCTTC
-	-	TRBJ1-4	TRBV10-3	CAISGNEKLFF	TGTGCCATCAGCGGTAATGAAAAACTGTTTTTT
-	-	TRBJ1-4	TRBV7-3	CASSLSPNEKLFF	TGTGCCAGCAGCTTATCCCCAAATGAAAAACTGTTTTTT
TRBD1	-	TRBJ1-5	TRBV10-3	CAISRSDREQPQHF	TGTGCCATCAGTAGATCGGACAGGGAACAGCCCCAGCATTTT
-	-	TRBJ1-1	TRBV7-2	CASSLAAGAMNTEAFF	TGTGCCAGCAGCTTAGCGGCAGGGGCCATGAACACTGAAGCTTTCTTT
TRBD1	-	TRBJ2-2	TRBV6-1	CASIRTGWSGELFF	TGTGCCAGCATTCGGACAGGGTGGAGCGGGGAGCTGTTTTTT
-	few	TRBJ2-1	TRBV11-1	CASSPGAYNEQFF	TGTGCCAGCAGCCCAGGGGCTTACAATGAGCAGTTCTTC
TRBD1	-	TRBJ2-3	TRBV5-1	CASSYDRGSTDTQYF	TGCGCCAGCAGCTACGACAGGGGTAGCACAGATACGCAGTATTTT
-	-	TRBJ1-1	TRBV5-1	CASSPHNGGGAFF	TGCGCCAGCAGCCCCCATAACGGGGGAGGGGCTTTCTTT
TRBD1	-	TRBJ1-5	TRBV28	CASRDRGQQPQHF	TGTGCCAGCAGAGACAGGGGGCAACAGCCCCAGCATTTT
-	-	TRBJ2-1	TRBV4-1	CASSQGIGRPSPINEQFF	TGCGCCAGCAGCCAAGGGATTGGGCGACCATCCCCGATAAATGAGCAGTTCTTC
-	-	TRBJ2-1	TRBV7-2	CASSAWGGVSYNEQFF	TGTGCCAGCAGCGCCTGGGGGGGCGTCTCCTACAATGAGCAGTTCTTC
-	-	TRBJ2-2	TRBV7-9	CASTLGTRKSGELFF	TGTGCCAGCACCTTAGGTACTAGGAAGTCCGGGGAGCTGTTTTTT
-	-	TRBJ2-5	TRBV9	CASSVEGGETQYF	TGTGCCAGCAGCGTAGAGGGGGGAGAGACCCAGTACTTC